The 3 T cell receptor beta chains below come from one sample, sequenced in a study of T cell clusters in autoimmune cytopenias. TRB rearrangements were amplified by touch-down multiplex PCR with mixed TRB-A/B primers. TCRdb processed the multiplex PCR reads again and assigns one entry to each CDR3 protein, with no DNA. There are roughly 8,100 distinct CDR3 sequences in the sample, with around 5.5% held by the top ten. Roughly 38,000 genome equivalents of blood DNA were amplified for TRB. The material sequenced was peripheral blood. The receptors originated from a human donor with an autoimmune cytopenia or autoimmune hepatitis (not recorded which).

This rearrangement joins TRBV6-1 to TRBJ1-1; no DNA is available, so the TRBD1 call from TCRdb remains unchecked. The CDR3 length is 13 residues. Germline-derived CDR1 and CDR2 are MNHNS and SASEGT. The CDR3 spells CASSPTGGAGAFF.

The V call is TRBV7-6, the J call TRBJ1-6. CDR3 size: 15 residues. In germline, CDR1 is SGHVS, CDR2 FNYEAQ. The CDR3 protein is CASSLAGAQVSPLHF.

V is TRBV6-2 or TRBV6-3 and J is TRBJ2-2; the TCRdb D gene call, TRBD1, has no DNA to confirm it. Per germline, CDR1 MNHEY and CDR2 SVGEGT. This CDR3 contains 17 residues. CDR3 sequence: CASSEVYVGTSFGELFF.